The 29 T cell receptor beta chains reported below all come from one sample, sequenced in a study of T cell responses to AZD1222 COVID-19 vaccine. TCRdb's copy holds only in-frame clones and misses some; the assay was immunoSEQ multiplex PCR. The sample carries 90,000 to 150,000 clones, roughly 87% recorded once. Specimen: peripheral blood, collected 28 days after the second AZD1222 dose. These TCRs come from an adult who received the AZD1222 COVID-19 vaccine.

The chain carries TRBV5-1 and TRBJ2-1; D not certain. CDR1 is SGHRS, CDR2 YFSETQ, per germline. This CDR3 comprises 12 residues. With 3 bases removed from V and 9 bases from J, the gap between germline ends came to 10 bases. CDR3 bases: TGCGCCAGCAGCTCTGCCCTGGCTGAGCAGTTCTTC. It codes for CASSSALAEQFF.

The CDR3 sequence: CASSLIAAPNSPLHF. CDR3 sequence (DNA): TGTGCCAGCAGTTTAATCGCGGCTCCGAATTCACCCCTCCACTTT. The chain links TRBV28 to TRBJ1-6; D uncertain. Trimming stripped 2 bases from V and 7 bases from J, with 12 bases between. CDR3 length: 15 residues. The germline CDR1 and CDR2 sequences are MDHEN and SYDVKM.

The CDR3 loop reads CASSQVTGNSPLHF. In nucleotides, the CDR3 is TGCGCCAGCAGCCAAGTTACAGGGAATTCACCCCTCCACTTT. The rearrangement uses TRBV4-3 and TRBJ1-6; D is possibly TRBD1 (6 bases). CDR3 length equals 14 residues. Between the trimmed V and J ends, which lost 1 base and 7 bases, there was a span of 8 bases. Germline CDR1 reads LGHNA; CDR2 reads YSLEER.

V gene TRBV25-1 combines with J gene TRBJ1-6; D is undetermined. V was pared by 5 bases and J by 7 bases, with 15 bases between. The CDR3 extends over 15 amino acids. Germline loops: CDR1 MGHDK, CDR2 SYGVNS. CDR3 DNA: TGTGCCAGCAGTCGGGGTCACCCATCCAATTCACCCCTCCACTTT. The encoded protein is CASSRGHPSNSPLHF.

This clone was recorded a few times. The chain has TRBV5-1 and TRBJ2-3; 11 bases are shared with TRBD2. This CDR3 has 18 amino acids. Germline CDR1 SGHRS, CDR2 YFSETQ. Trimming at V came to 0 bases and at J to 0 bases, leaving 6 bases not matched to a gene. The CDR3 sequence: CASSLVVAGGASTDTQYF. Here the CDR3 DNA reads TGCGCCAGCAGCTTGGTGGTAGCGGGGGGGGCTAGCACAGATACGCAGTATTTT.

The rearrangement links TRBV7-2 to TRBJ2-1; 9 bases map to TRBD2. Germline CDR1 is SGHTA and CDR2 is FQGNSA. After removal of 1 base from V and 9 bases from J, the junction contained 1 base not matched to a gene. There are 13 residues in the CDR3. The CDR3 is CASSLELAGEQFF. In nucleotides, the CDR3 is TGTGCCAGCAGCTTAGAACTAGCGGGTGAGCAGTTCTTC.

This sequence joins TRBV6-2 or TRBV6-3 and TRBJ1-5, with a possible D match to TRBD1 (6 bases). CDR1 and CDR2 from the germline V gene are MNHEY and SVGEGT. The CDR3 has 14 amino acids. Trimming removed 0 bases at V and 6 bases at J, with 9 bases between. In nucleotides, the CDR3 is TGTGCCAGCAGTTACTCAGGGGGTCCTCAGCCCCAGCATTTT. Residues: CASSYSGGPQPQHF.

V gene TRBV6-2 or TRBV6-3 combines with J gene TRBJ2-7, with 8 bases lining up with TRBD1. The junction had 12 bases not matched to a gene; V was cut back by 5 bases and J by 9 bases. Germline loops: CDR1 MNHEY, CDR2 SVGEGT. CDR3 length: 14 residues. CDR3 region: CASSLTPGTGGQYF. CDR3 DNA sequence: TGTGCCAGCAGTCTGACCCCCGGGACAGGTGGGCAGTACTTC.

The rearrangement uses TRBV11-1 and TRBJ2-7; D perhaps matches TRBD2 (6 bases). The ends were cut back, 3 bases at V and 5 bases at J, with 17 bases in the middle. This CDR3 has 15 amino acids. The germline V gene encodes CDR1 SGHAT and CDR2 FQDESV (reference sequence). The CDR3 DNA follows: TGTGCCAGCAGCTTTGCGGGGCAAGATAGGAACGAGCAGTACTTC. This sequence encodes CASSFAGQDRNEQYF.

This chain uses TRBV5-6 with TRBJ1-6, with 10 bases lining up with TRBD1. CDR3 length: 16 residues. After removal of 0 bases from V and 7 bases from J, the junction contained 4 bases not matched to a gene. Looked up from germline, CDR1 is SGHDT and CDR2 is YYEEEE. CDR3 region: CASSLAAGQGNSPLHF. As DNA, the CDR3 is TGTGCCAGCAGCTTGGCAGCGGGACAGGGGAATTCACCCCTCCACTTT.

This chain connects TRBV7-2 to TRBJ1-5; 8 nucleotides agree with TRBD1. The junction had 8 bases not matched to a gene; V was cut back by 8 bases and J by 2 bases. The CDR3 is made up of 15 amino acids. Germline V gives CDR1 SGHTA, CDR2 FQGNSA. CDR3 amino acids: CASAGQGGGNQPQHF. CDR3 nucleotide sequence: TGTGCCAGCGCCGGACAGGGTGGAGGCAATCAGCCCCAGCATTTT.

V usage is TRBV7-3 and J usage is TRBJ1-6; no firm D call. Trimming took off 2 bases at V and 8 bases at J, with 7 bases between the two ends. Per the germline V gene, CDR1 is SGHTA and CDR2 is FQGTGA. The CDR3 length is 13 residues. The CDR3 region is CASSLESDSPLHF. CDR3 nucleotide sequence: TGTGCCAGCAGCTTAGAATCGGATTCACCCCTCCACTTT.

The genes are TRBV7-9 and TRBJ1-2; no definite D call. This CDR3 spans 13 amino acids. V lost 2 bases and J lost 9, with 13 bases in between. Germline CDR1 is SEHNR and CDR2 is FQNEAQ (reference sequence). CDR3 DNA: TGTGCCAGCAGCTTAAACGAGGGTTTTAGCTACACCTTC. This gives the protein CASSLNEGFSYTF.

CDR3 region: CASSPDSLLGYTF. As DNA, the CDR3 is TGTGCCAGCAGCCCCGACAGTCTTCTTGGCTACACCTTC. This chain links TRBV11-2 with TRBJ1-2; TRBD1 is a possible D gene (5 bases). The CDR3 contains 13 residues. The germline V and J ends were trimmed by 5 bases and 7 bases, with 14 bases remaining between them. Germline loops: CDR1 SGHAT, CDR2 FQNNGV.

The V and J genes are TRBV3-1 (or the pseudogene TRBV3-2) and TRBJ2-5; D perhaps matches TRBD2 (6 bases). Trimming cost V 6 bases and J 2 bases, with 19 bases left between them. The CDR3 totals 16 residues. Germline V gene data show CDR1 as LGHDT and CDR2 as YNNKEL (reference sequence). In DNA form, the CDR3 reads TGTGCCAGCAGACACCGGGGTAGCGGCCTTCAAGAGACCCAGTACTTC. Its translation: CASRHRGSGLQETQYF.

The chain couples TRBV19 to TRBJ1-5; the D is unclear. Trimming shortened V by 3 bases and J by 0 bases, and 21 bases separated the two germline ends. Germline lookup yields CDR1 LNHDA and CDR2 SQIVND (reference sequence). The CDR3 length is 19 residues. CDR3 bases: TGTGCCAGTAGTATCCCGACCCAAGTCGGAAGATATAGCAATCAGCCCCAGCATTTT. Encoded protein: CASSIPTQVGRYSNQPQHF.

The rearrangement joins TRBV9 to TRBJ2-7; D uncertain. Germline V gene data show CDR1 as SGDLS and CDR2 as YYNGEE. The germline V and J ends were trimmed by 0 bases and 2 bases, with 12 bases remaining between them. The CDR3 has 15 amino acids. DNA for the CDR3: TGTGCCAGCAGCGTAGCCCCTTCCCTCCCCTACGAGCAGTACTTC. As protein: CASSVAPSLPYEQYF.

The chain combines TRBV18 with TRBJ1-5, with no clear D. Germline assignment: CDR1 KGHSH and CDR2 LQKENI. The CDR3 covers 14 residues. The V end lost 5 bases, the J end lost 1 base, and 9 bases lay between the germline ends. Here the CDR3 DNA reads TGTGCCAGCTCAATACAGCCGAGCAATCAGCCCCAGCATTTT. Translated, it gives CASSIQPSNQPQHF.

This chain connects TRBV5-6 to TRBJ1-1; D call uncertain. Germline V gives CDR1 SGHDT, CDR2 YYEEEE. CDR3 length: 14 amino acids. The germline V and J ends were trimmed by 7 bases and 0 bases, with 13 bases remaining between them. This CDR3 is CASCFWAMNTEAFF. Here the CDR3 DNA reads TGTGCCAGCTGTTTTTGGGCCATGAACACTGAAGCTTTCTTT.

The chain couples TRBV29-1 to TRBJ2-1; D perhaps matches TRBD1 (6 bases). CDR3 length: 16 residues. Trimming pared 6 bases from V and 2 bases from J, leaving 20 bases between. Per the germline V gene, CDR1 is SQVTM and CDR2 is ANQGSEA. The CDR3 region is CSVYLPDSSTYNEQFF. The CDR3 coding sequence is TGCAGCGTATACCTCCCGGACAGTTCAACCTACAATGAGCAGTTCTTC.

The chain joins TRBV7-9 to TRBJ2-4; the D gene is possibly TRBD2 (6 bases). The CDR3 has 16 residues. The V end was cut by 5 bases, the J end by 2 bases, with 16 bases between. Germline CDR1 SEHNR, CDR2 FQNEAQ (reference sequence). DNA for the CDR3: TGTGCCAGCAGCCTCTATCTGGGGGGTCCCAAAAACATTCAGTACTTC. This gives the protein CASSLYLGGPKNIQYF. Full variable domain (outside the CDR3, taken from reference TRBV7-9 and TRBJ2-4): DTGVSQNPRHKITKRGQNVTFRCDPISEHNRLYWYRQTLGQGPEFLTYFQNEAQLEKSRLLSDRFSAERPKGSFSTLEIQRTEQGDSAMYLCASSLYLGGPKNIQYFGAGTRLSVL.

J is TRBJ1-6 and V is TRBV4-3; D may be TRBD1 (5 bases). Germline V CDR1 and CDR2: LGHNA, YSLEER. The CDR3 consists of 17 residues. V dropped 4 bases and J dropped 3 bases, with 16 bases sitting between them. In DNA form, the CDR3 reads TGCGCCAGCAGCCCAGGTGGGGCAGCCGACTATAATTCACCCCTCCACTTT. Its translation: CASSPGGAADYNSPLHF.

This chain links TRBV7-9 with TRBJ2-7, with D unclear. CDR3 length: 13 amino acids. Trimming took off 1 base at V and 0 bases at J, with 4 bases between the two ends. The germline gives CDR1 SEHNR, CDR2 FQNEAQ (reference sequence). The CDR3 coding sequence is TGTGCCAGCAGCTTAGAGAGCTCCTACGAGCAGTACTTC. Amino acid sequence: CASSLESSYEQYF.

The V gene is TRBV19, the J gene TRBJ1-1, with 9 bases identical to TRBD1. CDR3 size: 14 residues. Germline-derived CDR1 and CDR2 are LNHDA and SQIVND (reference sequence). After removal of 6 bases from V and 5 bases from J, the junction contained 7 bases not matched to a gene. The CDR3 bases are TGTGCCAGTAGCGTGGGACAGGGTGGGACTGAAGCTTTCTTT. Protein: CASSVGQGGTEAFF.

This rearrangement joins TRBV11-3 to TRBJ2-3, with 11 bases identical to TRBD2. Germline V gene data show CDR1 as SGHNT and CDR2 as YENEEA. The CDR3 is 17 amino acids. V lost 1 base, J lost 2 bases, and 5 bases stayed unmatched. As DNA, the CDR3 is TGTGCCAGCAGCTTAGGAAGACTAGCGGGGAACACAGATACGCAGTATTTT. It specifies CASSLGRLAGNTDTQYF.

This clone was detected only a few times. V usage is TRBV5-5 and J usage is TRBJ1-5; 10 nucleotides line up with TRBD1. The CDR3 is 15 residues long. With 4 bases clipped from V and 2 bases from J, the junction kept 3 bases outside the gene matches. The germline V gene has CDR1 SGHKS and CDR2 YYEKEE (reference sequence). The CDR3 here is CASSPGTGGNQPQHF. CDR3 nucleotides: TGTGCCAGCAGCCCCGGGACAGGGGGCAATCAGCCCCAGCATTTT.

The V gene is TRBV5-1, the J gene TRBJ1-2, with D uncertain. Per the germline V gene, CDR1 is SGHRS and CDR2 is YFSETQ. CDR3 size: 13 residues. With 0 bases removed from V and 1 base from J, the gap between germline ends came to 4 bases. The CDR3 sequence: CASSLVGNYGYTF. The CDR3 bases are TGCGCCAGCAGCTTGGTCGGTAACTATGGCTACACCTTC.

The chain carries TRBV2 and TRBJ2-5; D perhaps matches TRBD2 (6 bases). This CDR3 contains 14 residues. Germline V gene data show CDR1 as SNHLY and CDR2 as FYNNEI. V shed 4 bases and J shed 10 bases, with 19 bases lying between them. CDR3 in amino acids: CASSVSKTYGGQYF. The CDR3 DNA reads TGTGCCAGCAGTGTTTCGAAAACGTACGGGGGCCAGTACTTC.

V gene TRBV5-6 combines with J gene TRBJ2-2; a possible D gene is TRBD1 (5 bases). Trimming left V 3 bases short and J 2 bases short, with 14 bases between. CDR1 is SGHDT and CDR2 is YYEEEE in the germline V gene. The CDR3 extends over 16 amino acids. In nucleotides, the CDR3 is TGTGCCAGCAGCTCACGTCCAGGGCTCAACACCGGGGAGCTGTTTTTT. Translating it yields CASSSRPGLNTGELFF.